Below, one T cell receptor (beta chain) is given with its context. This entry belongs to a study of control samples from healthy donors and cancer patients. The data were produced by immunoSEQ multiplex PCR, yet TCRdb's version contains in-frame clones alone and is incomplete. Among fewer than 110,000 clones listed, roughly 90% were seen once. Germline V lookup: CDR1 MNHEY, CDR2 SVGAGI. With 2 bases removed from V and 0 bases from J, the gap between germline ends came to 10 bases. The CDR3 loop spans 15 amino acids. The material sequenced was blood. The J gene is TRBJ1-2, the V gene TRBV6-5; D is perhaps TRBD1 (5 bases). The receptor comes from a man aged 25-40 years in good health. CDR3 nucleotide sequence: TGTGCCAGCAGTTACACGGACAACCCTAACTATGGCTACACCTTC. This translates into CASSYTDNPNYGYTF.